A selection of T cell receptor beta chains follows, all from one sample in a study of beta chain features in type 1 diabetes. TCRdb's copy holds only in-frame clones and misses some; the assay was immunoSEQ multiplex PCR. The sample yields hundreds of thousands of clones, about 14% seen once. The sample comprised naive CD4+ T cells from blood. The receptors shown here come from a man aged 18 to 29 in good health. The CDR3 runs from the conserved cysteine through the conserved F or W. The D gene is left open where the match is weak. Clone size is given for some rows only: seen once, a few or many times, or a class if the clone is expanded.

>TRBV10-3|TRBJ2-7|.|many
TGTGCCATCAGCCGGTTAAGGGACTCCCTGACGGGGGAGCAGTACTTC
CAISRLRDSLTGEQYF
>TRBV6-6|TRBJ1-2|.|few
TGTGCCAGCAGTTTCGCAGAGAACTATGGCTACACCTTC
CASSFAENYGYTF
>TRBV14|TRBJ2-6|TRBD1|.
TGTGCCATCAGCCCCCTGGACAGGGGTGGGGCCAACGTCCTGACTTTC
CAISPLDRGGANVLTF
>TRBV7-9|TRBJ1-6|.|.
TGTGCCTATGGGGCTTCACCCCTCCACTTT
CAYGASPLHF
>TRBV7-9|TRBJ1-6|.|.
TGTGCCAGCAGCTTAGCCCAGTGGAGTAGGGGAGGACATTCACCCCTCCACTTT
CASSLAQWSRGGHSPLHF
>TRBV6-5|TRBJ1-5|TRBD1|.
TGTGCCAGCAGACAACAGGGGAACAATCAGCCCCAGCATTTT
CASRQQGNNQPQHF
>TRBV29-1|TRBJ2-7|.|few
TGCAGCGTTGAATGGGGCGTGTTGAGAGAGCAGTACTTC
CSVEWGVLREQYF
>TRBV29-1|TRBJ1-5|TRBD1|few
TGCAGCGTTGCTACAGGGGGCGAGCAGCCCCAGCATTTT
CSVATGGEQPQHF
>TRBV6-1|TRBJ1-4|.|.
TGTGCCAGCAGTGCCCAAAATCTAGGGCATAATGAAAAACTGTTTTTT
CASSAQNLGHNEKLFF
>TRBV7-9|TRBJ1-2|.|.
TGTGCCAGCAGCTTAGAAGCCTTACTTACCGGCTACACCTTC
CASSLEALLTGYTF
>TRBV7-9|TRBJ1-3|.|few
TGTGCCAGCAGCTTGGGGTCTGGAAACACCATATATTTT
CASSLGSGNTIYF
>TRBV19|TRBJ1-6|TRBD1|few
TGTGCCAGTAGTCGAGGCGGGACAGGGAGTTCACCCCTCCACTTT
CASSRGGTGSSPLHF
>TRBV6-5|TRBJ1-5|TRBD1|.
TGTGCCAGCAGTTACTCCGGACAGGGGGATCAGCCCCAGCATTTT
CASSYSGQGDQPQHF
>TRBV18|TRBJ1-6|.|.
TGTGCCAGCTCAAGAACGGGGACCTATAATTCACCCCTCCACTTT
CASSRTGTYNSPLHF
>TRBV28|TRBJ2-7|TRBD2|.
TGTGCCAGCAGTCCACAGGGCGGGAGGAGGGGCTACGAGCAGTACTTC
CASSPQGGRRGYEQYF
>TRBV6-5|TRBJ1-2|.|.
TGTGCCAGCAGTTCTGACAGGCCTCCTATGGGCTACACCTTC
CASSSDRPPMGYTF
>TRBV7-2|TRBJ2-5|TRBD2|few
TGTGCCAGGCTAGGACGGGGGAGGGGAAAAGAGACCCAGTACTTC
CARLGRGRGKETQYF
>TRBV7-8|TRBJ2-7|TRBD2|.
TGTGCCAGCAGCCGTTATATAGCGGGAGAGTCGTACGAGCAGTACTTC
CASSRYIAGESYEQYF
>TRBV7-9|TRBJ2-7|TRBD1|few
TGTGCCAGCAGCTTATTGCGACAGGGTCCCTACGAGCAGTACTTC
CASSLLRQGPYEQYF
>TRBV2|TRBJ2-1|.|many
TGTGCCAGCAGACACAGGGGACTCTACAATGAGCAGTTCTTC
CASRHRGLYNEQFF
>TRBV19|TRBJ1-2|TRBD1|.
TGTGCCAGTAGGGCTTCGGGACAGGAGTTCTATGGCTACACCTTC
CASRASGQEFYGYTF
>TRBV29-1|TRBJ2-4|TRBD1|few
TGCAGCACGGGACAGGGGGAATTAGACATTCAGTACTTC
CSTGQGELDIQYF
>TRBV5-1|TRBJ2-7|TRBD2|.
TGCGCCAGCAGCTTGGGCGCGGGAGCCTACGAGCAGTACTTC
CASSLGAGAYEQYF
>TRBV28|TRBJ2-3|TRBD2|few
TGTGCCAGCAGTCATCCGACTAGCGTCAGCACAGATACGCAGTATTTT
CASSHPTSVSTDTQYF
>TRBV18|TRBJ1-2|.|few
TGTGCCAGCTCACCAGGTAGCCAGGGCCATGGCTACACCTTC
CASSPGSQGHGYTF
>TRBV7-9|TRBJ1-5|.|few
TGTGCCAGCAGCCTATCCCAGGGTGGCAATCAGCCCCAGCATTTT
CASSLSQGGNQPQHF
>TRBV18|TRBJ2-1|.|few
TGTGCCAGCTCACCAGTGCCGGGGCCCTACAATGAGCAGTTCTTC
CASSPVPGPYNEQFF
>TRBV18|TRBJ1-5|.|.
TGTGCCAGCTCACTCGGGCAGGGGAGCCAGCCCCAGCATTTT
CASSLGQGSQPQHF
>TRBV28|TRBJ2-7|TRBD1|few
TGTGCCAGCAGGACAGGGAGCCACGAGCAGTACTTC
CASRTGSHEQYF
>TRBV5-1|TRBJ2-7|.|few
TGCGCCAGCAGCGGACAGTTTTACGAGCAGTACTTC
CASSGQFYEQYF
>TRBV4-3|TRBJ2-2|.|few
TGCGCCAGCAGCCAAGTTGGGGGGAACACCGGGGAGCTGTTTTTT
CASSQVGGNTGELFF
>TRBV6-6|TRBJ2-7|.|few
TGTGCCAGCAACAAACTCTCCTACGAGCAGTACTTC
CASNKLSYEQYF
>TRBV29-1|TRBJ2-7|.|few
TGCAGCGGGGGGGACCTCCTGTACGAGCAGTACTTC
CSGGDLLYEQYF
>TRBV4-1|TRBJ2-7|TRBD2|.
TGCGCCAGCAGCCAATGGACCGGGACTAGCGTAACCTACGAGCAGTACTTC
CASSQWTGTSVTYEQYF
>TRBV7-9|TRBJ2-1|TRBD2|few
TGTGCCAGCAGCTTACTAGCGGGCCTCAATGAGCAGTTCTTC
CASSLLAGLNEQFF
>TRBV6-5|TRBJ2-3|.|.
TGTGCCAGCAGTTCCGGTGTCGTAGCGAGCACAGATACGCAGTATTTT
CASSSGVVASTDTQYF
>TRBV4-3|TRBJ1-6|.|.
TGCGCCAGCAGCCTCGTAGGGCAGGGGAATTCACCCCTCCACTTT
CASSLVGQGNSPLHF
>TRBV18|TRBJ2-2|.|.
TGTGCCAGCTCAATCTATCCGGGACGGACTTCGAACACCGGGGAGCTGTTTTTT
CASSIYPGRTSNTGELFF
>TRBV9|TRBJ1-2|.|.
TGTGCCAGCAGCCCGGGACGTCACTATGGCTACACCTTC
CASSPGRHYGYTF
>TRBV28|TRBJ1-5|.|few
TGTGCCAGCAGTTTACCCAGGTTGAATCAGCCCCAGCATTTT
CASSLPRLNQPQHF
>TRBV4-2|TRBJ2-3|TRBD2|few
TGTGCCAGCAGCCAAGGACGGGGGGGGCCCCCAGATACGCAGTATTTT
CASSQGRGGPPDTQYF
>TRBV5-4|TRBJ2-1|TRBD2|.
TGTGCCAGCAGCCCCAGCGGGAGGGGGGGCTACAATGAGCAGTTCTTC
CASSPSGRGGYNEQFF
>TRBV28|TRBJ2-2|.|few
TGTGCCAGCAGTTTACAGAACACCGGGGAGCTGTTTTTT
CASSLQNTGELFF
>TRBV9|TRBJ2-2|TRBD1|few
TGTGCCAGCAGCGGACTAGGACAGGGCTTTACCGGGGAGCTGTTTTTT
CASSGLGQGFTGELFF
>TRBV7-9|TRBJ1-5|.|.
TGTGCCAGCAGCCCAGCGGGGGGCAGCAATCAGCCCCAGCATTTT
CASSPAGGSNQPQHF
>TRBV30|TRBJ2-3|TRBD2|.
TGTGCCTGGATCCCCCTAGCGGGGGGGCCGGATACGCAGTATTTT
CAWIPLAGGPDTQYF